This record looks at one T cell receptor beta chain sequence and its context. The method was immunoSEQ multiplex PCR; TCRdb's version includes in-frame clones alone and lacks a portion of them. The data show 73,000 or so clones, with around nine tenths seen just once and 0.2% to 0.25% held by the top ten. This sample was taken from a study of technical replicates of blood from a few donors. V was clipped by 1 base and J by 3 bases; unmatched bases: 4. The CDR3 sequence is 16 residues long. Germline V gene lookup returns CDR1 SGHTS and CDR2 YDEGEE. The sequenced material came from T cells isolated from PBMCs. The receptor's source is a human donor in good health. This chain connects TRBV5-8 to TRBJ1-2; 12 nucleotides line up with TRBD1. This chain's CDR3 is CASSLPGQGAYYGYTF. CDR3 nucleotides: TGTGCCAGCAGCTTGCCGGGACAGGGGGCTTACTATGGCTACACCTTC.